The sequence of this TCR beta chain was determined in a study of regulatory T cells in long-lasting Graves disease. V was clipped by 0 bases and J by 7 bases; unmatched bases: 8. The CDR3 is 15 amino acids. Germline CDR1 SGDLS, CDR2 YYNGEE. Sample time point: newly diagnosed GD, antithyroid drugs for less than 3 months. PBMC-derived RNA was used for the TCR library. Sequencing libraries for TCR beta were prepared with iRepertoire HTBI primers and Arm-PCR of CDR3 regions. TCRdb re-called the multiplex PCR reads through MiXCR, storing one row per CDR3 protein. The table includes about 620,000 distinct CDR3 sequences, approximately 15% detected once. This same sample was also taken into another study, of T cells in Graves' hyperthyroidism and ophthalmopathy. As that report states: During a first-round RT-PCR of the TCR CDR3, the HTBI primer set was used.

The rearrangement links TRBV9 to TRBJ2-7, with 9 bases lining up with TRBD1. The specimen was peripheral blood mononuclear cells (PBMCs), collected at new diagnosis, from a patient treated with antithyroid drugs. This clonotype was obtained from a young woman with Graves disease. Here the CDR3 DNA reads TGTGCCAGCAGCGTAGCTACACAGGGGGCGGGAGAGCAGTACTTC. Translated, it gives CASSVATQGAGEQYF.